This T cell receptor beta chain appears in the sequencing data of a study of sequential checkpoint blockade in melanoma. Background on the study: First-line arms were nivolumab then ipilimumab, or the reverse, randomized 1:1. Each arm's sequence ended with maintenance nivolumab.

The table came from immunoSEQ multiplex PCR; TCRdb's copy has only in-frame clones and leaves some out. The table lists 8,400 or so clones, roughly three fifths of them singletons, with about 53% in the top ten. Documented treatment: randomized to nivolumab then ipilimumab (arm A) or the reverse (arm B). DNA-damaging chemotherapy had not been given to any patient beforehand. From thawed PBMCs, live CD3+CD8+ cells negative for CD19 and CD56 were sorted. The CDR3 totals 14 residues. Germline V CDR1 and CDR2: SNHLY, FYNNEI. V lost 6 bases and J lost 12, with 23 bases in between. This TCR was recovered from a human patient with melanoma. Some clones in this sample may be carry-over from other donors' samples. Sequences were derived from CD8+ T cells sorted from blood (inferred from file names), sampled from a patient given nivolumab and ipilimumab in sequence. The rearrangement uses TRBV2 and TRBJ1-1; D is undetermined. Written as DNA, the CDR3 is TGTGCCAGCAGAGCCCCGGGGAGCTCTCTTTGTCCTTTCTTT. Translation gives CASRAPGSSLCPFF.